This is a list of T cell receptor beta chains from one sample in a study of blood T cell repertoires in COVID-19. The table came from immunoSEQ multiplex PCR; TCRdb's copy has only in-frame clones and leaves some out. Here the sample spans about 370,000 clones, about 87% being singletons. Input material: peripheral blood. Receptors originate from a woman in her thirties with COVID-19, enrolled during active disease. CDR3s include the opening cysteine and the closing phenylalanine or tryptophan. D genes are given only for firm matches. The size of a clone is reported for some rows only, either as once, few or many, or as a class for expanded clones.

CDR3nt: TGCAGTGCTAGTCGGCTAGCGGGAGTGGCTGAGCAGTTCTTC
CDR3aa: CSASRLAGVAEQFF
j_gene: TRBJ2-1
d_gene: TRBD2
abundance: .
v_gene: TRBV20-1

CDR3nt: TGTGCCAGCAGGGACAGGGAGCGACAAAACACTGAAGCTTTCTTT
CDR3aa: CASRDRERQNTEAFF
j_gene: TRBJ1-1
d_gene: TRBD1
abundance: .
v_gene: TRBV28

CDR3nt: TGTGCCAGCCGGGACTCCGGTCTCTCCGAGCAGTACTTC
CDR3aa: CASRDSGLSEQYF
j_gene: TRBJ2-7
d_gene: .
abundance: few
v_gene: TRBV27

CDR3nt: TGTGCCAGCAGCGTAGGAGCGCCAATCACAGATACGCAGTATTTT
CDR3aa: CASSVGAPITDTQYF
j_gene: TRBJ2-3
d_gene: .
abundance: .
v_gene: TRBV9

CDR3nt: TGTGCCAGCAGTTACTCTACACTAGCGGGAGGCGATGAGCAGTTCTTC
CDR3aa: CASSYSTLAGGDEQFF
j_gene: TRBJ2-1
d_gene: TRBD2
abundance: .
v_gene: TRBV6-2/TRBV6-3

CDR3nt: TGTGCCAGCTCACTCACGACGGTAGGGGCTAATTCACCCCTCCACTTT
CDR3aa: CASSLTTVGANSPLHF
j_gene: TRBJ1-6
d_gene: .
abundance: once
v_gene: TRBV18

CDR3nt: TGTGCCAGCAGCACTAATAAGGGACAGGGGAAATACGAGCAGTACTTC
CDR3aa: CASSTNKGQGKYEQYF
j_gene: TRBJ2-7
d_gene: .
abundance: .
v_gene: TRBV21-1

CDR3nt: TGTGCCAGCAGCCTAGGACTCTTAACGGGAAAACTGTTTTTT
CDR3aa: CASSLGLLTGKLFF
j_gene: TRBJ1-4
d_gene: .
abundance: .
v_gene: TRBV5-6

CDR3nt: TGTGCCAGCAGCCAGGGGGGTAGATCGGAGACCCAGTACTTC
CDR3aa: CASSQGGRSETQYF
j_gene: TRBJ2-5
d_gene: .
abundance: .
v_gene: TRBV9

CDR3nt: TGTGCCAGCAGTTCAGTACTAGCGAGCCGAGCAGATACGCAGTATTTT
CDR3aa: CASSSVLASRADTQYF
j_gene: TRBJ2-3
d_gene: TRBD2
abundance: .
v_gene: TRBV28

CDR3nt: TGTGCCAGCACAGGGCAGGTCTATAGCAATCAGCCCCAGCATTTT
CDR3aa: CASTGQVYSNQPQHF
j_gene: TRBJ1-5
d_gene: .
abundance: .
v_gene: TRBV6-5

CDR3nt: TGTGCCAGCAGCCCCAGTTTGCTAGCGGGAGGAGAGACCCAGTACTTC
CDR3aa: CASSPSLLAGGETQYF
j_gene: TRBJ2-5
d_gene: TRBD2
abundance: .
v_gene: TRBV7-8

CDR3nt: TGTGCCAGCAGTGGAGGTGGGTACGGCAATCAGCCCCAGCATTTT
CDR3aa: CASSGGGYGNQPQHF
j_gene: TRBJ1-5
d_gene: .
abundance: .
v_gene: TRBV2

CDR3nt: TGTGCCAGCATTTCCCTGATAGGGGACGAGCAGTACTTC
CDR3aa: CASISLIGDEQYF
j_gene: TRBJ2-7
d_gene: .
abundance: .
v_gene: TRBV25-1

CDR3nt: TGTGCCAGCAGCCCCGACGGGGGAGAGACCCAGTACTTC
CDR3aa: CASSPDGGETQYF
j_gene: TRBJ2-5
d_gene: .
abundance: .
v_gene: TRBV3-1/TRBV3-2

CDR3nt: TGTGCCAGCAGTCGAGCGGGCAGTTCCTACTCCTACGAGCAGTACTTC
CDR3aa: CASSRAGSSYSYEQYF
j_gene: TRBJ2-7
d_gene: .
abundance: .
v_gene: TRBV2

CDR3nt: TGTGCCATCAGTGTGGTACAGGGCGGTGAAAAACTGTTTTTT
CDR3aa: CAISVVQGGEKLFF
j_gene: TRBJ1-4
d_gene: .
abundance: .
v_gene: TRBV10-3

CDR3nt: TGTGCCACCAGCTTCGGGGGGGGAGTTAACACTGAAGCTTTCTTT
CDR3aa: CATSFGGGVNTEAFF
j_gene: TRBJ1-1
d_gene: .
abundance: .
v_gene: TRBV15

CDR3nt: TGTGCCAGCAGGGGGACAGGGAGGGGAATCACTGAAGCTTTCTTT
CDR3aa: CASRGTGRGITEAFF
j_gene: TRBJ1-1
d_gene: TRBD1
abundance: .
v_gene: TRBV27

CDR3nt: TGTGCCAGCAGCCCAGGGACTAGCGGGTCCTACGAGCAGTACTTC
CDR3aa: CASSPGTSGSYEQYF
j_gene: TRBJ2-7
d_gene: TRBD2
abundance: .
v_gene: TRBV7-8

CDR3nt: TGTGCCAGCAGCTCCAGCTCCCGGGGGGTAGGCACTGAAGCTTTCTTT
CDR3aa: CASSSSSRGVGTEAFF
j_gene: TRBJ1-1
d_gene: .
abundance: .
v_gene: TRBV7-3

CDR3nt: TGTGCCAGCAGCTTAGCCGGACTTTTAATATCGTACTTC
CDR3aa: CASSLAGLLISYF
j_gene: TRBJ2-7
d_gene: .
abundance: few
v_gene: TRBV7-9

CDR3nt: TGTGCCACCAGTGAACCCGGGTCCAGGAACACCGGGGAGCTGTTTTTT
CDR3aa: CATSEPGSRNTGELFF
j_gene: TRBJ2-2
d_gene: .
abundance: once
v_gene: TRBV24-1

CDR3nt: TGTGCCTGGAGCGGACTAGCAGGCCTGGATGAGCAGTTCTTC
CDR3aa: CAWSGLAGLDEQFF
j_gene: TRBJ2-1
d_gene: TRBD2
abundance: .
v_gene: TRBV30

CDR3nt: TGTGCCAGCAGCATACATTGGGACAGCCGCTCCTACGAGCAGTACTTC
CDR3aa: CASSIHWDSRSYEQYF
j_gene: TRBJ2-7
d_gene: TRBD1
abundance: .
v_gene: TRBV5-8

CDR3nt: TGTGCCAGCAGCCGCGGTGAAGTCCCCTACGAGCAGTACTTC
CDR3aa: CASSRGEVPYEQYF
j_gene: TRBJ2-7
d_gene: .
abundance: .
v_gene: TRBV5-6

CDR3nt: TGCGCCAGCAGCGGGTGGGCAGGGCGTGAGACCCAGTACTTC
CDR3aa: CASSGWAGRETQYF
j_gene: TRBJ2-5
d_gene: .
abundance: .
v_gene: TRBV5-1

CDR3nt: TGTGCCACCAGTCCTAGGGACAGCGTGTCAGATACGCAGTATTTT
CDR3aa: CATSPRDSVSDTQYF
j_gene: TRBJ2-3
d_gene: TRBD1
abundance: .
v_gene: TRBV24-1

CDR3nt: TGTGCCAGCAGCTTGGTCGGCGGCGGATACGAGACCCAGTACTTC
CDR3aa: CASSLVGGGYETQYF
j_gene: TRBJ2-5
d_gene: .
abundance: few
v_gene: TRBV5-5

CDR3nt: TGTGCCACCAGTGACCCTAGCGGGAGGCCCTACACAGATACGCAGTATTTT
CDR3aa: CATSDPSGRPYTDTQYF
j_gene: TRBJ2-3
d_gene: TRBD2
abundance: .
v_gene: TRBV24-1

CDR3nt: TGTGCCAGCAGTCCCGGACTAGCGGGAGGAGAGACCCAGTACTTC
CDR3aa: CASSPGLAGGETQYF
j_gene: TRBJ2-5
d_gene: TRBD2
abundance: .
v_gene: TRBV28

CDR3nt: TGTGCCATTTCGACGGGGTCCTGGTATGGCTACACCTTC
CDR3aa: CAISTGSWYGYTF
j_gene: TRBJ1-2
d_gene: .
abundance: .
v_gene: TRBV2

CDR3nt: TGTGCCAGCATGATGGGAGGGGGACTGAGCTCTGGAAACACCATATATTTT
CDR3aa: CASMMGGGLSSGNTIYF
j_gene: TRBJ1-3
d_gene: .
abundance: .
v_gene: TRBV2

CDR3nt: TGTGCCAGCAGTTTTGGGACATCCTCCTACGAGCAGTACTTC
CDR3aa: CASSFGTSSYEQYF
j_gene: TRBJ2-7
d_gene: .
abundance: .
v_gene: TRBV28

CDR3nt: TGCGCCAGCAGCCTTCGGACTAGCGGGAGTACCGGGGAGCTGTTTTTT
CDR3aa: CASSLRTSGSTGELFF
j_gene: TRBJ2-2
d_gene: TRBD2
abundance: few
v_gene: TRBV4-1

CDR3nt: TGTGCCAGCAGTTTCAGGGTTCGGGAGACCCAGTACTTC
CDR3aa: CASSFRVRETQYF
j_gene: TRBJ2-5
d_gene: .
abundance: .
v_gene: TRBV6-5

CDR3nt: TGCGCCAGCAGTGAGTGGGGGGCCGGGGAGCTGTTTTTT
CDR3aa: CASSEWGAGELFF
j_gene: TRBJ2-2
d_gene: .
abundance: .
v_gene: TRBV10-1

CDR3nt: TGTGCCAGCAGCCCCCCCGGGGGTAGCCTCTACAATGAGCAGTTCTTC
CDR3aa: CASSPPGGSLYNEQFF
j_gene: TRBJ2-1
d_gene: .
abundance: .
v_gene: TRBV11-3

CDR3nt: TGTGCCAGCAGTTCCGGGACAGGGGTTGGCTACACCTTC
CDR3aa: CASSSGTGVGYTF
j_gene: TRBJ1-2
d_gene: TRBD1
abundance: .
v_gene: TRBV7-2

CDR3nt: TGTGCCAGCAGCCAAGCCAGGGGGCTGTACGAGCAGTACTTC
CDR3aa: CASSQARGLYEQYF
j_gene: TRBJ2-7
d_gene: TRBD1
abundance: .
v_gene: TRBV4-2

CDR3nt: TGTGCCAGCAGCCCGGGTCCGCGGGGCTACACCTTC
CDR3aa: CASSPGPRGYTF
j_gene: TRBJ1-2
d_gene: .
abundance: .
v_gene: TRBV7-9

CDR3nt: TGTGCCAGCAGTTTAACAGGGGGCGAAGACTATGGCTACACCTTC
CDR3aa: CASSLTGGEDYGYTF
j_gene: TRBJ1-2
d_gene: TRBD1
abundance: .
v_gene: TRBV28

CDR3nt: TGTGCCAGCAGACTGCTAGCGGGAGACTCCAGTGAGCAGTTCTTC
CDR3aa: CASRLLAGDSSEQFF
j_gene: TRBJ2-1
d_gene: TRBD2
abundance: .
v_gene: TRBV2

CDR3nt: TGTGCCAGTAGTATACCGGGACAGCCCCCCTACGAGCAGTACTTC
CDR3aa: CASSIPGQPPYEQYF
j_gene: TRBJ2-7
d_gene: TRBD1
abundance: .
v_gene: TRBV19

CDR3nt: TGCAGCGTTAGGACATTAGGGGATGAAAAACTGTTTTTT
CDR3aa: CSVRTLGDEKLFF
j_gene: TRBJ1-4
d_gene: .
abundance: .
v_gene: TRBV29-1